Listed here are 15 T cell receptor beta chains from one sample, sequenced in a study of lymphopenia after photon versus proton radiotherapy. Clones were read by immunoSEQ multiplex PCR, and TCRdb kept only the in-frame ones, dropping some. The sample includes about 35,000 clones, 80% to 95% seen only once; the top ten take roughly 15%. Here the sequenced sample was peripheral blood, taken from a patient treated with photon-based radiotherapy. These TCRs come from a man in his sixties with cholangiocarcinoma.

This rearrangement joins TRBV5-4 to TRBJ2-7, with a weak D call TRBD2 (6 bases). Looked up from germline, CDR1 is SGHNT and CDR2 is YYREEE (reference sequence). Trimming removed 6 bases at V and 2 bases at J, with 15 bases between. The CDR3 totals 14 residues. CDR3 nucleotide sequence: TGTGCCAGCACCTATAGCGGTCGCCCCTACGAGCAGTACTTC. Its protein product is CASTYSGRPYEQYF.

This clone has a single count. V gene TRBV4-2 combines with J gene TRBJ2-1; D is unclear. V dropped 0 bases and J dropped 7 bases, with 10 bases sitting between them. The CDR3 length is 14 residues. Germline CDR1 is LGHNA and CDR2 is YNFKEQ. The CDR3: CASSQEIRGNEQFF. The CDR3, as DNA: TGTGCCAGCAGCCAAGAAATTCGTGGAAATGAGCAGTTCTTC.

This clone was counted once. The chain joins TRBV2 to TRBJ1-5, with D uncertain. V was cut by 4 bases and J by 3 bases, with 10 bases left in between. This CDR3 has 14 amino acids. Germline CDR1 is SNHLY and CDR2 is FYNNEI. CDR3 sequence: CASSATSYNQPQHF. The CDR3 DNA reads as TGTGCCAGCAGTGCCACAAGTTACAATCAGCCCCAGCATTTT.

V gene TRBV7-3 combines with J gene TRBJ2-1, with D possibly being TRBD2 (6 bases). The V gene lost 5 bases and the J gene lost 4 bases, with 18 bases spanning the gap. CDR3 length equals 16 residues. The germline V gene has CDR1 SGHTA and CDR2 FQGTGA. CDR3 nucleotide sequence: TGTGCCAGCAGCCCAACTAGCCGTCACCCATACAATGAGCAGTTCTTC. Translating gives CASSPTSRHPYNEQFF.

This chain uses TRBV2 with TRBJ2-7, with TRBD1 as a possible D gene (6 bases). Per the germline V gene, CDR1 is SNHLY and CDR2 is FYNNEI. Trimming stripped 2 bases from V and 3 bases from J, with 17 bases between. CDR3 size: 16 residues. CDR3 loop: CASSERRPGAGYEQYF. The CDR3, as DNA: TGTGCCAGCAGTGAACGCCGCCCAGGGGCTGGCTACGAGCAGTACTTC.

The chain has TRBV9 and TRBJ2-5, with TRBD1 matching over 7 bases. The CDR3 sequence is 16 residues long. V trimming: 0 bases; J trimming: 0 bases; junction bases outside the gene matches: 5. Germline assignment: CDR1 SGDLS and CDR2 YYNGEE. CDR3 protein: CASSVGAGGYQETQYF. DNA for the CDR3: TGTGCCAGCAGCGTAGGGGCAGGGGGATACCAAGAGACCCAGTACTTC.

This clone was recorded only once. The chain combines TRBV6-5 with TRBJ1-2; weak D call: TRBD1 (6 bases). The germline V gene has CDR1 MNHEY and CDR2 SVGAGI. The CDR3 totals 14 residues. V was pared by 6 bases and J by 5 bases, with 16 bases between. The CDR3 sequence is CASRGAGELYGYTF. As DNA, the CDR3 is TGTGCCAGCAGGGGGGCAGGGGAGCTTTATGGCTACACCTTC.

This chain connects TRBV7-8 to TRBJ1-6; TRBD1 is a possible D gene (5 bases). This CDR3 has 15 residues. Germline V gives CDR1 SGHVS, CDR2 FQNEAQ. The V and J ends lost 0 bases and 6 bases respectively, with 9 bases between them. CDR3 loop: CASSLARAGNSPLHF. The DNA of the CDR3 is TGTGCCAGCAGCTTAGCCAGGGCCGGTAATTCACCCCTCCACTTT.

V gene TRBV11-1 combines with J gene TRBJ2-1; perhaps TRBD1 as D (6 bases). The V end lost 0 bases, the J end lost 5 bases, and 11 bases lay between the germline ends. Germline V lookup: CDR1 SGHAT, CDR2 FQDESV (reference sequence). This CDR3 has 15 residues. The CDR3 DNA sequence: TGTGCCAGCAGCTTAGCCAGGGGTAGGAACAATGAGCAGTTCTTC. Translated, it gives CASSLARGRNNEQFF.

The rearrangement uses TRBV4-2 and TRBJ1-5; D remains unclear. CDR1 and CDR2 from the germline V gene are LGHNA and YNFKEQ. This CDR3 is 13 amino acids long. V shed 0 bases and J shed 5 bases, with 5 bases lying between them. In DNA, the CDR3 is TGTGCCAGCAGCCAAGATCGGGATCAGCCCCAGCATTTT. Its protein is CASSQDRDQPQHF.

The J gene is TRBJ1-1, the V gene TRBV11-3; unclear D gene. This CDR3 comprises 12 residues. Germline CDR1 and CDR2: SGHNT and YENEEA. The V end lost 4 bases, the J end lost 11 bases, and 14 bases lay between the germline ends. CDR3 nucleotides: TGTGCCAGCAGCTACGGGCTTATGGGGGCTTTCTTT. Its translation: CASSYGLMGAFF.

This clone was counted a few times. The gene calls are TRBV2 and TRBJ1-3; D is undetermined. Trimming stripped 1 base from V and 0 bases from J, with 7 bases between. This CDR3 has 15 amino acids. Germline values: CDR1 SNHLY, CDR2 FYNNEI. This chain's CDR3 is CASSEEGNSGNTIYF. The CDR3 coding sequence is TGTGCCAGCAGTGAAGAGGGAAACTCTGGAAACACCATATATTTT.

As to this clone: Other DNA sequences in this specimen translate into the identical CDR3. This chain connects TRBV5-1 to TRBJ1-3; D is unclear. Germline assignment: CDR1 SGHRS and CDR2 YFSETQ. V was cut by 6 bases and J by 0 bases, with 7 bases left in between. The CDR3 extends over 13 amino acids. The CDR3 loop reads CASKVSSGNTIYF. The CDR3 coding sequence is TGCGCCAGCAAAGTAAGCTCTGGAAACACCATATATTTT.

The chain links TRBV2 to TRBJ1-5, with D possibly TRBD1 on 6 matching bases. The germline V and J ends were trimmed by 5 bases and 8 bases, with 16 bases remaining between them. The germline gives CDR1 SNHLY, CDR2 FYNNEI. CDR3 length: 14 amino acids. As DNA, the CDR3 is TGTGCCAGCAGTTATCAGGGGAGTATGGAGCCCCAGCATTTT. The encoded protein is CASSYQGSMEPQHF.

The chain combines TRBV9 with TRBJ2-7; 8 bases agree with TRBD1. The CDR3 runs 15 residues. CDR1 SGDLS and CDR2 YYNGEE come from the germline V gene. V lost 3 bases and J lost 2; bases outside the gene matches: 7. CDR3: CASSARTGSPYEQYF. The DNA of the CDR3 is TGTGCCAGCAGCGCCAGGACAGGGAGCCCCTACGAGCAGTACTTC.